One and the same sample provided the 24 T cell receptor beta chains below, sequenced in a study of early T cells in non-severe SARS-CoV-2 infection. TCRdb re-called the 5' RACE reads with MiXCR, one entry per CDR3 protein. The data contain roughly 29,000 distinct CDR3 sequences, 5.3% of them singletons. The specimen was whole blood. All receptors derive from an adult who was a healthcare worker with PCR-confirmed SARS-CoV-2 infection or an uninfected control (not recorded which).

The sample holds many counts of this clonotype. The gene calls are TRBV10-3 and TRBJ1-1; TRBD1 is a possible D gene (5 bases). This CDR3 contains 15 residues. The germline V and J ends were trimmed by 3 bases and 7 bases, with 18 bases remaining between them. Germline values: CDR1 ENHRY, CDR2 SYGVKD. The CDR3 protein is CAISELDTLEGEAFF. The DNA of the CDR3 is TGTGCCATCAGTGAACTGGACACCCTGGAAGGTGAAGCTTTCTTT.

This clonotype was counted a few times. V usage is TRBV29-1 and J usage is TRBJ2-1; 11 bases agree with TRBD2. Germline V lookup: CDR1 SQVTM, CDR2 ANQGSEA. The CDR3 has 14 amino acids. V was clipped by 7 bases and J by 2 bases; unmatched bases: 4. The CDR3 spells CSDLTSGTYNEQFF. The CDR3 bases are TGCAGCGACCTGACTAGCGGGACCTACAATGAGCAGTTCTTC.

This clonotype was observed at least ten times. The V gene is TRBV19, the J gene TRBJ2-1; D might be TRBD2 (6 bases). Germline V CDR1 and CDR2: LNHDA, SQIVND (reference sequence). The V end lost 7 bases, the J end lost 6 bases, and 16 bases lay between the germline ends. The CDR3 consists of 14 residues. This CDR3 is CASTSSDGPNEQFF. Written as DNA, the CDR3 is TGTGCCAGTACCTCTAGCGATGGGCCCAATGAGCAGTTCTTC.

The CDR3 region is CAVGTRTRNEQFF. The CDR3 DNA is TGTGCCGTAGGAACTAGGACTAGGAATGAGCAGTTCTTC. J is TRBJ2-1 and V is TRBV28, with 7 bases fitting TRBD2. Germline lookup yields CDR1 MDHEN and CDR2 SYDVKM. V shed 11 bases and J 7 bases; nucleotides not matched to a gene: 11. The CDR3 is 13 residues long.

This clonotype was detected many times. The V call is TRBV6-4, the J call TRBJ2-5; the match to TRBD2 covers 7 bases. J gave up 4 bases and V 2 bases, and 10 bases lay outside the gene matches. Germline CDR1 is MRHNA and CDR2 is SNTAGT. The CDR3 sequence is 16 residues long. The CDR3 sequence is CASSDRGGSAAETQYF. CDR3 nucleotide sequence: TGTGCCAGCAGTGACCGGGGCGGGAGCGCAGCAGAGACCCAGTACTTC.

This clonotype was seen repeatedly, ten times or more. The chain uses TRBV7-2 and TRBJ2-2; no firm D call. Deletions cut 3 bases from V and 0 bases from J, with 8 bases between. The CDR3 runs 15 residues. Germline CDR1 and CDR2: SGHTA and FQGNSA. CDR3 protein: CASSFFTSNTGELFF. In DNA, the CDR3 is TGTGCCAGCAGCTTCTTCACCTCGAACACCGGGGAGCTGTTTTTT.

This clonotype was seen ten or more times. This chain connects TRBV19 to TRBJ2-1; the D gene is possibly TRBD2 (5 bases). V lost 4 bases and J 14 bases, leaving 15 bases between the germline ends. CDR1 and CDR2 from the germline V gene are LNHDA and SQIVND (reference sequence). The CDR3 length is 12 residues. CDR3 nucleotides: TGTGCCAGTAGTACCTCCGCCAAGGAGGAGTTCTTC. It is translated as CASSTSAKEEFF.

This clonotype came up many times. The rearrangement uses TRBV6-1 and TRBJ1-1, with D unclear. Germline loops: CDR1 MNHNS, CDR2 SASEGT. This CDR3 is 12 amino acids long. The V gene lost 9 bases and the J gene lost 4 bases, with 12 bases spanning the gap. This chain's CDR3 is CASFRMSTEAFF. The CDR3, as DNA: TGTGCCAGTTTCCGGATGAGCACTGAAGCTTTCTTT.

This clonotype was observed many times. The chain is built from TRBV9 and TRBJ1-3, with D uncertain. CDR1 and CDR2 from the germline V gene are SGDLS and YYNGEE. The CDR3 loop spans 16 amino acids. Trimming took 4 bases from V and 1 from J, leaving 15 bases between them. In nucleotides, the CDR3 is TGTGCCAGCAGCCATGGACCCGAAGGTTCTGGAAACACCATATATTTT. Residues: CASSHGPEGSGNTIYF.

This clonotype was observed at least ten times. The chain couples TRBV20-1 to TRBJ2-7, with D possibly TRBD1 on 6 matching bases. CDR3 length: 13 amino acids. Germline V gene data show CDR1 as DFQATT and CDR2 as SNEGSKA (reference sequence). V lost 3 bases and J lost 5, with 14 bases in between. CDR3 bases: TGCAGTGCTAGGGGGCAGGGGCGAAACGAGCAGTACTTC. Encoded protein: CSARGQGRNEQYF.

By sample fraction, this clonotype is medium-sized. This chain uses TRBV6-1 with TRBJ1-2, with 8 bases identical to TRBD1. This CDR3 has 14 amino acids. Germline V gene data show CDR1 as MNHNS and CDR2 as SASEGT. The trim removed 11 bases at V and 4 bases at J, leaving 12 bases unmatched. This CDR3 is CASLRAGGIYGYTF. The CDR3 region has the DNA TGTGCCTCCCTTAGGGCAGGGGGCATCTATGGCTACACCTTC.

This clonotype was seen many times. V gene TRBV19 combines with J gene TRBJ2-5; no firm D call. V lost 1 base and J lost 2, with 5 bases in between. The germline V gene encodes CDR1 LNHDA and CDR2 SQIVND (reference sequence). The CDR3 length is 13 residues. The CDR3 reads CASSIGSQETQYF. CDR3 coding DNA: TGTGCCAGTAGTATAGGGTCTCAAGAGACCCAGTACTTC.

The table lists this clonotype with many counts. This sequence joins TRBV6-6 and TRBJ2-1; TRBD2 aligns across 10 bases. CDR1 MNHNY and CDR2 SVGAGI come from the germline V gene (reference sequence). This CDR3 has 14 amino acids. V was pared by 3 bases and J by 7 bases, with 3 bases of the junction left unmatched. The CDR3 bases are TGTGCCAGCAGTTATTCGACTAGCGGGAATGAGCAGTTCTTC. This gives the protein CASSYSTSGNEQFF.

This clonotype was detected many times. This rearrangement joins TRBV5-1 to TRBJ2-5; tentative D call: TRBD2 (5 bases). The germline V and J ends were trimmed by 4 bases and 1 base, with 8 bases remaining between them. The germline gives CDR1 SGHRS, CDR2 YFSETQ. The CDR3 runs to 13 residues. The CDR3 spells CASSPSPQETQYF. The CDR3 coding sequence is TGCGCCAGCAGCCCTAGCCCCCAAGAGACCCAGTACTTC.

This chain uses TRBV7-8 with TRBJ2-7; 9 positions agree with TRBD2. Germline assignment: CDR1 SGHVS and CDR2 FQNEAQ. V shed 1 base, J shed 0 bases, and the junction held 13 bases outside the gene matches. This CDR3 spans 19 amino acids. The CDR3 DNA follows: TGTGCCAGCAGCTTAGGCCGCGGAGTAGCGGGAGTAGTCTCCTACGAGCAGTACTTC. It translates to CASSLGRGVAGVVSYEQYF.

Of note for this clonotype: A read error may account for a junction end that differs from germline. The rearrangement joins TRBV18 to TRBJ2-7, with D perhaps matching TRBD1 (5 bases). Germline values: CDR1 KGHSH, CDR2 LQKENI. The CDR3 consists of 14 residues. The chain's CDR3 is CASSPAGKSCEQYF. CDR3 coding DNA: TGTGCCAGCTCACCTGCAGGGAAGTCCTGCGAGCAGTACTTC.

V usage is TRBV24-1 and J usage is TRBJ2-3; D unresolved. CDR3 length: 13 amino acids. The germline V gene has CDR1 KGHDR and CDR2 SFDVKD. The ends were cut back, 5 bases at V and 0 bases at J, with 5 bases in the middle. CDR3 nucleotides: TGTGCCACCAGTGTTGGTAGCACAGATACGCAGTATTTT. This gives the protein CATSVGSTDTQYF.

This clonotype was recorded many times. V usage is TRBV6-2 or TRBV6-3 and J usage is TRBJ2-3; no clear D gene. Germline V gene sequence: CDR1 MNHEY, CDR2 SVGEGT. V lost 2 bases and J lost 2, with 11 bases in between. This CDR3 contains 15 residues. CDR3: CASSYPRRSTDTQYF. In DNA, the CDR3 is TGTGCCAGCAGTTACCCCCGGCGCTCCACAGATACGCAGTATTTT.

This clonotype has at least ten counts. The J gene is TRBJ2-1, the V gene TRBV25-1, with D tentatively TRBD2 (6 bases). Germline assignment: CDR1 MGHDK and CDR2 SYGVNS. The V end lost 1 base, the J end lost 1 base, and 14 bases lay between the germline ends. The CDR3 loop spans 17 amino acids. This CDR3 reads CASSELGGMGSYNEQFF. For the CDR3, the DNA is TGTGCCAGCAGTGAATTAGGCGGGATGGGATCCTACAATGAGCAGTTCTTC.

This clonotype occurred many times. The chain has TRBV20-1 and TRBJ1-2, with D uncertain. Trimming cost V 0 bases and J 4 bases, with 6 bases left between them. The germline V gene encodes CDR1 DFQATT and CDR2 SNEGSKA (reference sequence). CDR3 length: 12 residues. In nucleotides, the CDR3 is TGCAGTGCTAGAGATCACAGCTATGGCTACACCTTC. Translating it yields CSARDHSYGYTF.

This clonotype was recorded at least ten times. V and J are TRBV7-9 and TRBJ1-3; D is possibly TRBD1 (5 bases). The CDR3 sequence is 15 residues long. The V end lost 2 bases, the J end lost 7 bases, and 15 bases lay between the germline ends. Germline V gives CDR1 SEHNR, CDR2 FQNEAQ (reference sequence). The CDR3: CASSLMTVFSNTIYF. In DNA, the CDR3 is TGTGCCAGCAGCTTAATGACAGTTTTCAGTAACACCATATATTTT. The variable domain in full, with the rest retrieved from reference TRBV7-9 and TRBJ1-3, is DTGVSQNPRHKITKRGQNVTFRCDPISEHNRLYWYRQTLGQGPEFLTYFQNEAQLEKSRLLSDRFSAERPKGSFSTLEIQRTEQGDSAMYLCASSLMTVFSNTIYFGEGSWLTVV.

This clonotype was observed many times. The chain joins TRBV10-3 to TRBJ1-1; D is ambiguous. Germline V lookup: CDR1 ENHRY, CDR2 SYGVKD. V lost 2 bases and J lost 11, with 18 bases in between. The CDR3 is 14 amino acids. The CDR3 is CAISENQSTASAFF. DNA for the CDR3: TGTGCCATCAGTGAGAATCAGAGCACCGCGTCGGCTTTCTTT.

This clonotype has at least ten counts. The chain combines TRBV7-6 with TRBJ2-1, with 9 bases fitting TRBD2. Germline assignment: CDR1 SGHVS and CDR2 FNYEAQ. J was trimmed by 0 bases and V by 2 bases; bases with no gene match: 5. The CDR3 contains 17 residues. In DNA, the CDR3 is TGTGCCAGCAGCTTAATAGCGGGAGAGCACTCCTACAATGAGCAGTTCTTC. Amino acid sequence: CASSLIAGEHSYNEQFF.

The sample holds many counts of this clonotype. The chain recombines TRBV20-1 with TRBJ2-1; TRBD2 aligns across 12 bases. The CDR3 totals 15 residues. Germline V gene sequence: CDR1 DFQATT, CDR2 SNEGSKA (reference sequence). The V and J ends lost 5 bases and 5 bases, in that order; junction bases with no gene match: 7. The CDR3 here is CSAPRTSGMHNEQFF. DNA for the CDR3: TGCAGTGCTCCTCGGACTAGCGGGATGCACAATGAGCAGTTCTTC.